The entry below gives a single TCR beta chain sequence along with its context. Its target is not known. The 5'RACE template-switching step produced TCR cDNA and added a universal primer site and UMIs. TCRdb processed the 5' RACE reads anew with MiXCR; each CDR3 protein has one entry. The table lists 300,000 to 400,000 distinct CDR3 sequences, 7.5% to 9% of them singletons. The CDR3 contains 14 residues. V shed 2 bases and J shed 4 bases, with 12 bases lying between them. Per the germline V gene, CDR1 is MNHEY and CDR2 is SMNVEV (reference sequence). The data are from a study of T cells after yellow fever vaccination. About the study: The fractions with low cell numbers were processed using SMART-Seq v4 Ultra Low Input.

Study-level points and caveats: The study found a weaker secondary response that peaked faster, day 5 versus 15. Contaminating bulk clonotypes could be abundant in FACS-sorted repertoires.

The J gene is TRBJ2-7, the V gene TRBV27, with D uncertain. This sequence was found in a young man who received the YFV17D yellow fever vaccine. This specimen was PBMCs, taken on the day of the first yellow fever vaccination. The CDR3 coding sequence is TGTGCCAGCAGTTTAAGGGCCGGAACGTACGAGCAGTACGTC. Translating it yields CASSLRAGTYEQYV.